Listed here is a single T cell receptor beta chain. TCRdb re-called the 5' RACE reads through MiXCR, storing one row per CDR3 protein. The sample has tens of thousands of distinct CDR3 sequences; 25% to 30% are singletons. The CDR3 length is 16 residues. Trimming cost V 4 bases and J 0 bases; bases outside gene matches: 7. From germline, CDR1 is MDHEN and CDR2 SYDVKM. Sequencing was performed on memory CD4+ T cells sorted from a lymph node. Subset defined: memory CD4+ T cells, CD4+CD45RO+CD25-. The rearrangement joins TRBV28 to TRBJ2-5; 8 positions agree with TRBD2. This TCR derives from a female donor with breast cancer. CDR3 sequence reads: CASSSMTSANQETQYF. The CDR3 nucleotides read TGTGCCAGCAGTTCCATGACTAGCGCCAACCAAGAGACCCAGTACTTC.